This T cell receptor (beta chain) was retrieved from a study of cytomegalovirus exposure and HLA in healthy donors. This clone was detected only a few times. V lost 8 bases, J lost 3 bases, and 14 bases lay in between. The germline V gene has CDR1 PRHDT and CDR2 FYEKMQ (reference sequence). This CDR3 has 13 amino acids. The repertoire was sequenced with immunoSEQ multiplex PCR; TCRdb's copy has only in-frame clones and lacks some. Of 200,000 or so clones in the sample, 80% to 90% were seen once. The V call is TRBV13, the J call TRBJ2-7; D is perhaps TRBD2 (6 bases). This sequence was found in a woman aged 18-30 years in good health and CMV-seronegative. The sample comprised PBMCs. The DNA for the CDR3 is TGTGCCAGCTCCGGGACTCTGGACTACGAGCAGTACTTC. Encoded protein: CASSGTLDYEQYF. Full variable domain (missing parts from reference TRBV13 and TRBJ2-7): AAGVIQSPRHLIKEKRETATLKCYPIPRHDTVYWYQQGPGQDPQFLISFYEKMQSDKGSIPDRFSAQQFSDYHSELNMSSLELGDSALYFCASSGTLDYEQYFGPGTRLTVT.